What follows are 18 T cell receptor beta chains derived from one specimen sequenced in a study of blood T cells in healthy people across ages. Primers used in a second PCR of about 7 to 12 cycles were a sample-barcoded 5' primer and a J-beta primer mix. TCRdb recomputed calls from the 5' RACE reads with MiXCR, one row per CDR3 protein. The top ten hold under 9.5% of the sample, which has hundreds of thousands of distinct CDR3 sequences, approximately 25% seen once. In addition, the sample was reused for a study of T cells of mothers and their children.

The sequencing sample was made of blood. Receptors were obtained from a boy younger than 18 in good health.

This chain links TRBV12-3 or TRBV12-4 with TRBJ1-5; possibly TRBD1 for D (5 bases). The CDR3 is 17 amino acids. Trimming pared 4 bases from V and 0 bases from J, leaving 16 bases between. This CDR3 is CASSWGPALYSNQPQHF. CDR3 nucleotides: TGTGCCAGCAGTTGGGGACCGGCGCTTTATAGCAATCAGCCCCAGCATTTT.

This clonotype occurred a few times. CDR3 in DNA: TGTGCCAGCAGTTCATGGTTTCGGGAGCATTTGGCCAATGAGCAGTTCTTC. This gives the protein CASSSWFREHLANEQFF. The J gene is TRBJ2-1, the V gene TRBV12-3 or TRBV12-4; perhaps TRBD2 as D (6 bases). V lost 4 bases to trimming and J lost 6 bases, with 22 bases between them. This CDR3 is built from 17 residues.

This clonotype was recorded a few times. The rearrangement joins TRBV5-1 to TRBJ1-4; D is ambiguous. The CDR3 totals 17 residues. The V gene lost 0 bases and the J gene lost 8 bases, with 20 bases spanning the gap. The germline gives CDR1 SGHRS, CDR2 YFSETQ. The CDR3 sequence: CASSLEIGENSKEKLFF. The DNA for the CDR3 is TGCGCCAGCAGCTTGGAGATAGGAGAAAACAGCAAGGAAAAACTGTTTTTT.

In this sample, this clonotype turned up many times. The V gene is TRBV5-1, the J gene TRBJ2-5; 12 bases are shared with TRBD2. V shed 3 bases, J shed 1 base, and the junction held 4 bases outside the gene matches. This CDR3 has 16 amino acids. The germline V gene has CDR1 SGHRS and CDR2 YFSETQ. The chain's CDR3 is CASSSGLAGSQETQYF. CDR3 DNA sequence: TGCGCCAGCAGCTCTGGACTAGCGGGGTCCCAAGAGACCCAGTACTTC.

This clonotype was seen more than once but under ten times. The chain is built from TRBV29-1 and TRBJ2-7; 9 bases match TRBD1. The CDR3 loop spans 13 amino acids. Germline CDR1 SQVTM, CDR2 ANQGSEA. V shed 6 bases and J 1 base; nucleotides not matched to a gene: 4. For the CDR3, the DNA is TGCAGCGTAGGACAGGGGTGGTCCTACGAGCAGTACTTC. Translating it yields CSVGQGWSYEQYF.

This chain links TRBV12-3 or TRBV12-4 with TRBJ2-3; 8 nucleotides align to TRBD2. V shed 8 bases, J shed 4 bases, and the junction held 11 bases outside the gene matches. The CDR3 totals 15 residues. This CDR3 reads CASSSSGGRADTQYF. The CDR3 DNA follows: TGTGCCAGCTCATCCAGCGGGGGCCGCGCAGATACGCAGTATTTT.

CDR3 nucleotide sequence: TGTGCCAGCAGATATAGCGGGAGGCCCTCCGCCGAGCAGTACTTC. Translation: CASRYSGRPSAEQYF. V and J are TRBV12-3 or TRBV12-4 and TRBJ2-7, with 10 bases lining up with TRBD2. With 6 bases clipped from V and 6 bases from J, the junction kept 11 bases outside the gene matches. The CDR3 spans 15 residues.

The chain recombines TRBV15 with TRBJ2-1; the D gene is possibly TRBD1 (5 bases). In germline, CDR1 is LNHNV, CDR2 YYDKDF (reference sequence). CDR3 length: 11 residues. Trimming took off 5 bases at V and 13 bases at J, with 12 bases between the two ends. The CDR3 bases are TGTGCCACCAGCCAAGGGGCCGCCCAGTTCTTC. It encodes CATSQGAAQFF.

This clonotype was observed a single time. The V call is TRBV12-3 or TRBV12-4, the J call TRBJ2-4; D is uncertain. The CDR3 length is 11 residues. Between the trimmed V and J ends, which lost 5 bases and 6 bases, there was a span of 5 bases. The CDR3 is CASSHGNIQYF. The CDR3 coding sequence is TGTGCCAGCAGTCATGGAAACATTCAGTACTTC.

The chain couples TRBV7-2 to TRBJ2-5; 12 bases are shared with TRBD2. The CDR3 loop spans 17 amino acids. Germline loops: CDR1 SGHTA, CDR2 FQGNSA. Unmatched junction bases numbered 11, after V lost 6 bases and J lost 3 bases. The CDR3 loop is CASSYLPTSGGKETQYF. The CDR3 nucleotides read TGTGCCAGCAGTTACCTACCGACTAGCGGGGGAAAAGAGACCCAGTACTTC.

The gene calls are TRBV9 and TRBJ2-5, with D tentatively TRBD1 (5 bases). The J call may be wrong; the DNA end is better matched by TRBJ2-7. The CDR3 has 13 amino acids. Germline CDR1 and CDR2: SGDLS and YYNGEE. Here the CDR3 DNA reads TGTGCCAGCAGCGTGGGGCAGTACTACGAGCAGTACTTC. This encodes CASSVGQYYEQYF.

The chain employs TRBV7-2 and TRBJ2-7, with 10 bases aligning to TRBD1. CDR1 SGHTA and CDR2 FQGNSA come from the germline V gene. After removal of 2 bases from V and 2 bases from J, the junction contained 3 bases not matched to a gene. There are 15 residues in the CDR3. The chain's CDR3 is CASSLRQGATYEQYF. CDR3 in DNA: TGTGCCAGCAGCTTACGACAGGGGGCCACCTACGAGCAGTACTTC.

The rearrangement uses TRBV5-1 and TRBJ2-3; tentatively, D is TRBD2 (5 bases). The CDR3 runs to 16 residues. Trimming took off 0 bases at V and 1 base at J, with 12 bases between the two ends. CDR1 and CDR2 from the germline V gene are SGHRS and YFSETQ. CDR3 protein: CASSLVDLRRTDTQYF. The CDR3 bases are TGCGCCAGCAGCTTGGTGGACTTACGACGCACAGATACGCAGTATTTT.

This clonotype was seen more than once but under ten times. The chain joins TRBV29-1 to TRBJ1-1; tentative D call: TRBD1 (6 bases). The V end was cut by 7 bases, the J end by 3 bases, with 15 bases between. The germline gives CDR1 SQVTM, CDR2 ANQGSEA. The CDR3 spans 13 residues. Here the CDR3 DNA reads TGCAGCGCCAAAAGGGGGGAGGACACTGAAGCTTTCTTT. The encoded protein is CSAKRGEDTEAFF.

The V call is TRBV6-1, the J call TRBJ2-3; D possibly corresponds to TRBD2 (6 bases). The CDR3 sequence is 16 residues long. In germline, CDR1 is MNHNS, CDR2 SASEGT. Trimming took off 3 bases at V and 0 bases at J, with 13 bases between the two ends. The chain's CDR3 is CASSDPSGPSTDTQYF. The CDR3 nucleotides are TGTGCCAGCAGTGACCCAAGCGGGCCTAGCACAGATACGCAGTATTTT.

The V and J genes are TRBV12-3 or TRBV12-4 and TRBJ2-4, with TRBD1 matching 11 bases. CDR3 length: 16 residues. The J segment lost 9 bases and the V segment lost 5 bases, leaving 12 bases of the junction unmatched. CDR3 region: CASSPISGTGGIIQYF. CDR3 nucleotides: TGTGCCAGCAGTCCCATCTCCGGGACAGGGGGGATCATTCAGTACTTC.

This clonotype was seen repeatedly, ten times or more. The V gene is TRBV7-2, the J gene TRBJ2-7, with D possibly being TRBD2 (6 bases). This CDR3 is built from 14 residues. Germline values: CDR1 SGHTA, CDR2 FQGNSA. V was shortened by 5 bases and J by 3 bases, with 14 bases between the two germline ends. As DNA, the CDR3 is TGTGCCAGCAGCACGTCTAGCGTAAGCTACGAGCAGTACTTC. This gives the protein CASSTSSVSYEQYF.

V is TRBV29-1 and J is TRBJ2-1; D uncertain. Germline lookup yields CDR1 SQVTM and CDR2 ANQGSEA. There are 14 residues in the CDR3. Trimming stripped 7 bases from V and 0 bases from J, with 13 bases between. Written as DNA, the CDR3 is TGCAGCGCCGAGACATCGAGCTCCTACAATGAGCAGTTCTTC. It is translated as CSAETSSSYNEQFF.